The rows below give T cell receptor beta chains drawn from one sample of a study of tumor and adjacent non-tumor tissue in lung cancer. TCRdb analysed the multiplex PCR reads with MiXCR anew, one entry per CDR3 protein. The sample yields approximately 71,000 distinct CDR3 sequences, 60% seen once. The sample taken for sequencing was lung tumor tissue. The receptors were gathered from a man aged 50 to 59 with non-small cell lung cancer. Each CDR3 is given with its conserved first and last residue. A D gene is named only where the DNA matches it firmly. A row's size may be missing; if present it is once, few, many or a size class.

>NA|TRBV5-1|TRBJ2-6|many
TGCGCCAGCAGCCCGAGACAGGCGAGCTCTGGGGCCAACGTCCTGACTTTC
CASSPRQASSGANVLTF
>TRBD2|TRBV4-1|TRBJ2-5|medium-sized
TGCGCCAGCAGCCAAAGCCGAGGACTAGTCCAAGAGACCCAGTACTTC
CASSQSRGLVQETQYF
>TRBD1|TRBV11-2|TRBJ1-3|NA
TGTGCCAGCAGCACACTGGGGACAGGCTCCGGAAACACCATATATTTT
CASSTLGTGSGNTIYF
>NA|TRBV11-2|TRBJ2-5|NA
TGTGCCAACAGCTTTTTTAGGGGTCCTCAAGAGACCCAGTACTTC
CANSFFRGPQETQYF
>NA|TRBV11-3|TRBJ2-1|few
TGTGCCAGCAGCGTCGAAGGGCGGTCCCGCTATGAGCAGTTCTTC
CASSVEGRSRYEQFF
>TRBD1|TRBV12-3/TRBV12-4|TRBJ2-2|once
TGTGCCAGCTGCAAACAGGGGGCGGTCACCTGGGAGCTGTTTTTT
CASCKQGAVTWELFF
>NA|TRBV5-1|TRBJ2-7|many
TGCGCCAGCAGCACGGGGGCCTCCTACGAGCAGTACTTC
CASSTGASYEQYF
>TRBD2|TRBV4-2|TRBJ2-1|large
TGTGCCAGCAGCCAAGAGGGGGGGTCAAGCTACAATGAGCAGTTCTTC
CASSQEGGSSYNEQFF
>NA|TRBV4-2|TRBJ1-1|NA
TGTGCCAGCAGCCAAGAGTTCACAGGAGGGGACACTGAAGCTTTCTTT
CASSQEFTGGDTEAFF
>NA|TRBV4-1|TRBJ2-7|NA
TGCGCCAGCAGCCACGTGGGATTAGCGGTTACCTACGCGCAGTACTTC
CASSHVGLAVTYAQYF
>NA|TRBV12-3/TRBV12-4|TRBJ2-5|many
TGTGCCAGCAGGGGAGAGGAGACCCAGTACTTC
CASRGEETQYF
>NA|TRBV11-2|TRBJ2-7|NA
TGTACCAGCAGCTCCCAGGGGGGGAGCTCCTACAAGCAGTACTTC
CTSSSQGGSSYKQYF
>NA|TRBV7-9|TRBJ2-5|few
TGTGCCAGCAACGACGCTGGGAACCAAGAGACCCAGTACTTC
CASNDAGNQETQYF
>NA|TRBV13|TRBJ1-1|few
TGTGCCTGCAGCTTAGGCCTGGCAGGGCTGAACACTGAAGCTTTCTTT
CACSLGLAGLNTEAFF
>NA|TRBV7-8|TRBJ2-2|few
TGTGCCAGCAGTCCATTTCCGGGGATTAGCGCCCAGGGGGGGGAGCTGTTTTTT
CASSPFPGISAQGGELFF
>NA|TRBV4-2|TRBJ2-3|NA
TGTGCCAGCAGCACGGAGGGACTTGCGGGGGGCCGAGGGACAGATAGGCAGTATTTT
CASSTEGLAGGRGTDRQYF
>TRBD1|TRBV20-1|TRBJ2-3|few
TGCAGTGCGCTGGACAGGGGAAGGGCAATGGTACGCGGTACGCAGTATTTT
CSALDRGRAMVRGTQYF
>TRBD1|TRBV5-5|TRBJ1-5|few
TGTGACAGCAGCAAAGGCCCCGCGGGAAGGACAGGGCCGGTTCAGCCCCAGCATTTT
CDSSKGPAGRTGPVQPQHF
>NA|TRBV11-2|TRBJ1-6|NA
TGTGCCAGTAGCTCCTCGGAACACAACTATAATTCACCCCTCCACTTT
CASSSSEHNYNSPLHF
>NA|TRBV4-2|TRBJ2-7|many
TGTGCCAGCAGCCAACGACTTAATTCCTACGAGCAGTACTTC
CASSQRLNSYEQYF
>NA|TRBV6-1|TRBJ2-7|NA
TGTGCCAGCAGCGGATACGATGGGTTTGGCTACGAGCAGTACTTC
CASSGYDGFGYEQYF
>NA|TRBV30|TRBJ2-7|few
TGTGCCTGGAGTACATCTAGCGCCTCCTACGAGCAGTACTTC
CAWSTSSASYEQYF
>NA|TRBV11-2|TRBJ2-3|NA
TGTGTCAGCAGCCTTCTAGGACGGGGCGGCACAGATACGCAGTATTTT
CVSSLLGRGGTDTQYF
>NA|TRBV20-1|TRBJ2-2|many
TGCAGTGCTCCCAAGGACGGGAAGAACACCGGGGAGCTGTTTTTT
CSAPKDGKNTGELFF
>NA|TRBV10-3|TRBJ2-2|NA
TGTGCCATCAGTTTGATAGTGAACACCGGGGAACTGTTTTTT
CAISLIVNTGELFF
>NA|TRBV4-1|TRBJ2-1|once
TGCGCCAGCAGACAAGCAGGGTGCTTCTACAATGAGCAGTCCTTC
CASRQAGCFYNEQSF
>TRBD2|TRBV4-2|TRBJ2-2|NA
TGTGCCAGCAGCCAAGGTCCCGGGACTAGTTGGGGGGCCAACACCGGGGAGCTGTTTTTT
CASSQGPGTSWGANTGELFF
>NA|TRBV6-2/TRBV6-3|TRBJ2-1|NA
TGTGCCAGCAGTTCGCCGCACAATGAGCAGTTCTTC
CASSSPHNEQFF
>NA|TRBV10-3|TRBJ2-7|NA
TGTGCCATCAGTGAGTGGCCAGGGGGGTCCTACGAGCAGTATTTC
CAISEWPGGSYEQYF
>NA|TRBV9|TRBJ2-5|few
TGTGCCAGCAGCGTAGGCGCTAGCCGAGTCCAAGAGACCCAGTACTTC
CASSVGASRVQETQYF
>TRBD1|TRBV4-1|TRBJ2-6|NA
TGCGCCAGCAGTCAGGGAGACAGGGCCTCAATCTATGGGGCCAACGTCCTGACTTTC
CASSQGDRASIYGANVLTF
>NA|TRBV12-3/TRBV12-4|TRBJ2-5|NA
TGTGCCAGCAGTCTGACTAACTACCAAGAGACCCAGTACTTC
CASSLTNYQETQYF
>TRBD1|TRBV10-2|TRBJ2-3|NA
TGCGCCAGCAGTGCGACAGGGAACTACGCAGATACGCAGTATTTT
CASSATGNYADTQYF
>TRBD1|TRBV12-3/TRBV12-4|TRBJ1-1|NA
TGTGCCAACTCGGTGGGACAGTGGGTAGGCACTGGAGCTTTCTTT
CANSVGQWVGTGAFF
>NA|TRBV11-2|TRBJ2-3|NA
TGTGCCATCAGCTTTGCGTCCACAGGTACGCAGTATTTT
CAISFASTGTQYF
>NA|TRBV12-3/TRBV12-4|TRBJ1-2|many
TGTGCCAGCAGTTTAGGACGGTCTAACTATGGCTACACCTTC
CASSLGRSNYGYTF
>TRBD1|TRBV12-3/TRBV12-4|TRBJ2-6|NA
TGTGCCAGCAGGTCGGGGACAGGCATCTCCGGGGCCAACGTCCCGACTTTC
CASRSGTGISGANVPTF
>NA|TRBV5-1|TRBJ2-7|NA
TGCGCCAGCAGCCAATCAGGGGGGGGCTACGAGCAGTACTTC
CASSQSGGGYEQYF
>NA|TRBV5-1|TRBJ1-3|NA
TGCGCCAGCAGCGGGGGACACTCTGGAAACACCATATATTTT
CASSGGHSGNTIYF
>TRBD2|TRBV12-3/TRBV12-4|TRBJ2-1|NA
TGTGTCAGCAGTTTGGCGCGGGGGGCCTACAATGAGCAGTTCTTC
CVSSLARGAYNEQFF